A selection of T cell receptor beta chains follows, all from one sample in a study of OX40 agonist ivuxolimab in advanced cancers. Profiled with immunoSEQ multiplex PCR; TCRdb holds only in-frame clones, not every one. The sample yields approximately 20,000 clones, approximately 87% seen once. The input for sequencing was CD4+ or CD8+ T cells sorted from blood, taken in a trial of the OX40 agonist ivuxolimab. The receptor source for this set is an adult with an advanced solid tumor such as melanoma, head and neck, liver or kidney cancer. The CDR3 runs from the conserved cysteine through the conserved F or W. A D gene is named only where the DNA matches it firmly. The size entry is marked missing in some rows and otherwise reads once, few, many or a size class.

CDR3 DNA: TGTGCCAGCAGCGGGACCGGGACTAGAGGGTCCGAGCAGTACTTC; CDR3 protein: CASSGTGTRGSEQYF; J gene: TRBJ2-7; clone size: NA; D gene: TRBD2; V gene: TRBV19
CDR3 DNA: TGTGCCAGCAGTTTTGTAGCCTGGGGAAACACCATATATTTT; CDR3 protein: CASSFVAWGNTIYF; J gene: TRBJ1-3; clone size: NA; D gene: NA; V gene: TRBV28
CDR3 DNA: TGTGCCAGCAGCGGAGGGGTCTCCGTAAATTCACCCCTCCACTTT; CDR3 protein: CASSGGVSVNSPLHF; J gene: TRBJ1-6; clone size: few; D gene: NA; V gene: TRBV7-2
CDR3 DNA: TGTGCCACCAGCAGAGGGAAGGACACTGAAGCTTTCTTT; CDR3 protein: CATSRGKDTEAFF; J gene: TRBJ1-1; clone size: NA; D gene: NA; V gene: TRBV15
CDR3 DNA: TGTGCCAGCAGCTTGGAGACAGGCGCAGGAATTAATGAAAAACTGTTTTTT; CDR3 protein: CASSLETGAGINEKLFF; J gene: TRBJ1-4; clone size: NA; D gene: NA; V gene: TRBV5-6
CDR3 DNA: TGTGCCAGCAGCTTGGGAGGCGGGGGGGATCAGCCCCAGCATTTT; CDR3 protein: CASSLGGGGDQPQHF; J gene: TRBJ1-5; clone size: NA; D gene: NA; V gene: TRBV5-6
CDR3 DNA: TGCGCCAGCAGCTTGGGGGCAGCAACTAATGAAAAACTGTTTTTT; CDR3 protein: CASSLGAATNEKLFF; J gene: TRBJ1-4; clone size: NA; D gene: NA; V gene: TRBV5-1
CDR3 DNA: TGTGCCAGCAGCTTAGCGGGACCCAATGAGCAGTTCTTC; CDR3 protein: CASSLAGPNEQFF; J gene: TRBJ2-1; clone size: large; D gene: TRBD2; V gene: TRBV6-6
CDR3 DNA: TGTGCCAGCAGCTCCCCCTCACGACTAGCGGGAGACGAGCAGTACTTC; CDR3 protein: CASSSPSRLAGDEQYF; J gene: TRBJ2-7; clone size: NA; D gene: TRBD2; V gene: TRBV5-6
CDR3 DNA: TGTGCCAGTAGTATAGAACAGGGGTATGGCTACACCTTC; CDR3 protein: CASSIEQGYGYTF; J gene: TRBJ1-2; clone size: NA; D gene: TRBD1; V gene: TRBV19
CDR3 DNA: TGCGCCAGCAGCTTGGACGCAGGGTTGAACACTGAAGCTTTCTTT; CDR3 protein: CASSLDAGLNTEAFF; J gene: TRBJ1-1; clone size: once; D gene: NA; V gene: TRBV5-1
CDR3 DNA: TGTGCCAGCCGTTGGGGGAGGGTGAGCACTGAAGCTTTCTTT; CDR3 protein: CASRWGRVSTEAFF; J gene: TRBJ1-1; clone size: NA; D gene: NA; V gene: TRBV27
CDR3 DNA: TGCTCCTCCGGGGCGAGGCTGAGGGACACTGAAGCTTTCTTT; CDR3 protein: CSSGARLRDTEAFF; J gene: TRBJ1-1; clone size: NA; D gene: NA; V gene: TRBV29-1
CDR3 DNA: TGCGCCAGCAGCTCTGGACAGGGGGCTGGAGATACGCAGTATTTT; CDR3 protein: CASSSGQGAGDTQYF; J gene: TRBJ2-3; clone size: NA; D gene: TRBD1; V gene: TRBV5-1
CDR3 DNA: TGTGCCAGCAGTTTAGGTCCTAAAAACATTCAGTACTTC; CDR3 protein: CASSLGPKNIQYF; J gene: TRBJ2-4; clone size: NA; D gene: NA; V gene: TRBV27
CDR3 DNA: TGTGCCAGTACCTCAAGGGGGGAGAACACTGAAGCTTTCTTT; CDR3 protein: CASTSRGENTEAFF; J gene: TRBJ1-1; clone size: NA; D gene: NA; V gene: TRBV19
CDR3 DNA: TGTGCCAGCAGCCCTTCCCAGATCCTAGAGACCCAGTACTTC; CDR3 protein: CASSPSQILETQYF; J gene: TRBJ2-5; clone size: few; D gene: NA; V gene: TRBV14
CDR3 DNA: TGCGCCAGCAGCTTGGAGGGGAGCAATCAGCCCCAGCATTTT; CDR3 protein: CASSLEGSNQPQHF; J gene: TRBJ1-5; clone size: NA; D gene: NA; V gene: TRBV5-1
CDR3 DNA: TGCGCCAGCAGCCGTACGGCCCCCCGGGATGGCTACACCTTC; CDR3 protein: CASSRTAPRDGYTF; J gene: TRBJ1-2; clone size: NA; D gene: NA; V gene: TRBV5-1